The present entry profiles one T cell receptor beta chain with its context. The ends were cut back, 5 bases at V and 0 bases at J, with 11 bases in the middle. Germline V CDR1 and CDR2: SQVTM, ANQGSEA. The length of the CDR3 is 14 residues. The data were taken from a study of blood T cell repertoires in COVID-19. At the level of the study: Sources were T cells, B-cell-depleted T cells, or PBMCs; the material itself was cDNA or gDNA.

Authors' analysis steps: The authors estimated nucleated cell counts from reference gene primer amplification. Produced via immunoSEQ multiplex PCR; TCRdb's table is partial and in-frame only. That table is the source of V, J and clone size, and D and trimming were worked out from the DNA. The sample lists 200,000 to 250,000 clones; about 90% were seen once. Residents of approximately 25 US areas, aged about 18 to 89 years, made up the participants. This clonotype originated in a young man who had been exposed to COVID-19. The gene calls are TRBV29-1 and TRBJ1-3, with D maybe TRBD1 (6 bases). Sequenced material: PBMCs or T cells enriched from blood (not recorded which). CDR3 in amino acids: CSVNTGSSGNTIYF. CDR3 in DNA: TGCAGCGTTAATACAGGGAGCTCTGGAAACACCATATATTTT.